These 27 T cell receptor beta chains were sequenced from one sample in a study of cytomegalovirus exposure and HLA in healthy donors. PCR primers comprised 60 Vbeta and 13 Jbeta primers. Measured with immunoSEQ multiplex PCR; TCRdb has only the in-frame clones, and not every one. Of around 110,000 clones listed, around 74% were seen once; the top ten hold around 5%. The source material was PBMCs. Receptors originate from a man aged 25-45 years in good health and CMV-seropositive.

The chain employs TRBV29-1 and TRBJ1-2; D is unresolved. The V gene lost 1 base and the J gene lost 3 bases, with 6 bases spanning the gap. Germline CDR1 reads SQVTM; CDR2 reads ANQGSEA. There are 12 residues in the CDR3. CDR3 loop: CSVEVRDYGYTF. The CDR3 nucleotides are TGCAGCGTTGAAGTGAGGGACTATGGCTACACCTTC.

V and J are TRBV7-2 and TRBJ2-7; a possible D gene is TRBD2 (6 bases). Germline-derived CDR1 and CDR2 are SGHTA and FQGNSA. Trimming pared 3 bases from V and 5 bases from J, leaving 11 bases between. The CDR3 is 13 amino acids. The CDR3: CASSFGTGDEQYF. CDR3 bases: TGTGCCAGCAGCTTCGGGACGGGGGACGAGCAGTACTTC.

Written as DNA, the CDR3 is TGTGCCAGCAGTTTAACGGGAAAGGGCGAGCAGTACTTC. It is translated as CASSLTGKGEQYF. V is TRBV27 and J is TRBJ2-7; tentatively, D is TRBD2 (5 bases). Trimming took off 2 bases at V and 6 bases at J, with 11 bases between the two ends. CDR3 length equals 13 residues. In germline, CDR1 is MNHEY, CDR2 SMNVEV (reference sequence).

Notes on this clone: One junction end disagrees with the germline gene, perhaps due to a read error. The rearrangement links TRBV7-9 to TRBJ2-7, with a possible D match to TRBD1 (5 bases). The CDR3 is made up of 14 amino acids. Looked up from germline, CDR1 is SEHNR and CDR2 is FQNEAQ (reference sequence). The CDR3 bases are TGTTCCAGCAGCGCTAAGACAGTCTCCTACGAGCAGTACTTC. Translation: CSSSAKTVSYEQYF.

In this sample, this clone turned up once. The genes are TRBV29-1 and TRBJ1-1; 9 nucleotides agree with TRBD1. The CDR3 runs 15 residues. The V segment lost 4 bases and the J segment 3 bases; nucleotides outside the gene matches: 9. CDR1 is SQVTM, CDR2 ANQGSEA, per germline. The CDR3 spells CSVAGTGGMDTEAFF. The CDR3 nucleotides are TGCAGCGTTGCTGGTACAGGGGGCATGGACACTGAAGCTTTCTTT.

This clone has a single count. This chain joins TRBV25-1 and TRBJ2-3, with D maybe TRBD2 (5 bases). The CDR3 consists of 15 residues. Germline V lookup: CDR1 MGHDK, CDR2 SYGVNS. Deletions cut 1 base from V and 4 bases from J, with 12 bases between. CDR3 loop: CASSELGEGPDTQYF. In nucleotides, the CDR3 is TGTGCCAGCAGTGAATTGGGAGAAGGACCAGATACGCAGTATTTT.

The rearrangement links TRBV19 to TRBJ1-2, with 9 bases aligning to TRBD1. Germline CDR1 and CDR2: LNHDA and SQIVND (reference sequence). Trimming at V came to 5 bases and at J to 0 bases, leaving 4 bases not matched to a gene. The CDR3 length is 15 residues. DNA for the CDR3: TGTGCCAGTAGTCCGGGACAGGGACCTAACTATGGCTACACCTTC. As protein: CASSPGQGPNYGYTF. The entire variable domain, with the rest obtained from reference TRBV19 and TRBJ1-2, is as follows: DGGITQSPKYLFRKEGQNVTLSCEQNLNHDAMYWYRQDPGQGLRLIYYSQIVNDFQKGDIAEGYSVSREKKESFPLTVTSAQKNPTAFYLCASSPGQGPNYGYTFGSGTRLTVV.

This chain's CDR3 is CASSPGGGGEAFF. The CDR3, as DNA: TGTGCCAGCAGCCCGGGGGGGGGAGGTGAAGCTTTCTTT. This chain uses TRBV9 with TRBJ1-1; possibly TRBD1 for D (5 bases). Germline-derived CDR1 and CDR2 are SGDLS and YYNGEE. V was shortened by 4 bases and J by 7 bases, with 14 bases between the two germline ends. This CDR3 spans 13 amino acids.

In its sample, this clone was seen a few times. V usage is TRBV9 and J usage is TRBJ1-4, with D perhaps TRBD1 (5 bases). V was cut by 0 bases and J by 2 bases, with 14 bases left in between. The CDR3 contains 17 residues. CDR1 and CDR2 from the germline V gene are SGDLS and YYNGEE. CDR3 in amino acids: CASSVGQGGRTNEKLFF. CDR3 nucleotide sequence: TGTGCCAGCAGCGTAGGCCAGGGAGGTCGGACTAATGAAAAACTGTTTTTT.

The J gene is TRBJ1-1, the V gene TRBV10-3; TRBD1 is a possible D gene (5 bases). Germline V gene data show CDR1 as ENHRY and CDR2 as SYGVKD. With 0 bases removed from V and 0 bases from J, the gap between germline ends came to 8 bases. CDR3 length: 15 residues. CDR3: CAISESARVNTEAFF. The CDR3 bases are TGTGCCATCAGTGAGTCGGCCAGGGTGAACACTGAAGCTTTCTTT.

V and J are TRBV5-1 and TRBJ2-7, with D possibly TRBD1 on 5 matching bases. The V end lost 6 bases, the J end lost 0 bases, and 10 bases lay between the germline ends. This CDR3 region has 13 residues. Germline V gene data show CDR1 as SGHRS and CDR2 as YFSETQ. The DNA for the CDR3 is TGCGCCAGCACCAAACAGGACTCCTACGAGCAGTACTTC. Its protein product is CASTKQDSYEQYF.

This rearrangement joins TRBV6-5 to TRBJ2-1; no reliable D call. The V gene's germline CDR1 is MNHEY and CDR2 SVGAGI. The CDR3 is 14 residues long. Trimming removed 2 bases from V and 4 bases from J, with 9 bases in between. Here the CDR3 DNA reads TGTGCCAGCAGTTACACGACACATTACAATGAGCAGTTCTTC. Its protein product is CASSYTTHYNEQFF.

V is TRBV28 and J is TRBJ2-7, with D unresolved. The V gene lost 6 bases and the J gene lost 4 bases, with 13 bases spanning the gap. Germline V gene sequence: CDR1 MDHEN, CDR2 SYDVKM. The CDR3 covers 13 residues. The CDR3 DNA reads as TGTGCCAGCAGCCCCTTCCGCACTTACGAGCAGTACTTC. Amino acids: CASSPFRTYEQYF.

The CDR3 coding sequence is TGTGCCAGCAGCCCTGACAGGAATCTAGCCGGGGAGCTGTTTTTT. Translated: CASSPDRNLAGELFF. The chain uses TRBV7-7 and TRBJ2-2; D perhaps matches TRBD1 (6 bases). The V gene's germline CDR1 is SSHAT and CDR2 FNYEAQ (reference sequence). V was pared by 5 bases and J by 6 bases, with 16 bases between. This CDR3 spans 15 amino acids.

This sequence joins TRBV5-1 and TRBJ2-5; the D gene is possibly TRBD1 (5 bases). The J call may be incorrect, as the DNA end agrees better with TRBJ2-7. The germline V gene has CDR1 SGHRS and CDR2 YFSETQ. The CDR3 is 13 amino acids. CDR3 protein: CASSPGHGYEQYF. The CDR3 DNA reads TGCGCCAGCAGCCCCGGACACGGCTACGAGCAGTACTTC.

The chain recombines TRBV7-2 with TRBJ1-1, with D perhaps matching TRBD1 (6 bases). Germline V CDR1 and CDR2: SGHTA, FQGNSA. V was cut by 1 base and J by 1 base, with 10 bases left in between. The CDR3 runs 15 residues. CDR3 amino acids: CASSLEAGANTEAFF. CDR3 sequence (DNA): TGTGCCAGCAGCTTAGAGGCAGGGGCGAACACTGAAGCTTTCTTT.

The chain employs TRBV7-2 and TRBJ1-6, with D possibly TRBD1 on 6 matching bases. V was clipped by 1 base and J by 6 bases, with 19 bases between them. The CDR3 runs to 18 residues. Germline V gene sequence: CDR1 SGHTA, CDR2 FQGNSA. Here the CDR3 reads CASSLESFIGQSNSPLHF. CDR3 nucleotides: TGTGCCAGCAGCTTAGAATCATTTATAGGACAGAGTAATTCACCCCTCCACTTT.

V is TRBV7-2 and J is TRBJ2-5; 7 positions match TRBD1. The V and J ends lost 2 bases and 4 bases, in that order; junction bases with no gene match: 4. CDR1 and CDR2 from the germline V gene are SGHTA and FQGNSA. This CDR3 is built from 14 residues. CDR3 DNA sequence: TGTGCCAGCAGCTTAAGACCAGGGGGAGAGACCCAGTACTTC. Protein sequence: CASSLRPGGETQYF. Based on the CDR3 plus reference TRBV7-2 and TRBJ2-5, the full variable domain is GAGVSQSPSNKVTEKGKDVELRCDPISGHTALYWYRQSLGQGLEFLIYFQGNSAPDKSGLPSDRFSAERTGGSVSTLTIQRTQQEDSAVYLCASSLRPGGETQYFGPGTRLLVL.

Concerning this clone itself: The junction shows a germline mismatch at one end, possibly a read error. This chain uses TRBV5-1 with TRBJ1-3, with a tentative D call TRBD1 (5 bases). This CDR3 comprises 16 residues. Germline CDR1 and CDR2: SGHRS and YFSETQ. Here the CDR3 reads CTSSLGRMNSGNTIYF. CDR3 nucleotides: TGCACCAGCAGCTTGGGGCGGATGAACTCTGGAAACACCATATATTTT.

This clone appeared a single time. The genes are TRBV19 and TRBJ2-3; a possible D gene is TRBD2 (6 bases). The ends were cut back, 2 bases at V and 3 bases at J, with 15 bases in the middle. Germline CDR1 reads LNHDA; CDR2 reads SQIVND (reference sequence). CDR3 length: 16 amino acids. DNA for the CDR3: TGTGCCAGTAGTATATCCGGACGTGGAGGGACAGATACGCAGTATTTT. Amino acid sequence: CASSISGRGGTDTQYF.

The CDR3 sequence: CASRDGGSSYEQYF. The DNA for the CDR3 is TGTGCCAGCAGGGATGGGGGGAGCTCCTACGAGCAGTACTTC. V gene TRBV7-9 combines with J gene TRBJ2-5; perhaps TRBD2 as D (6 bases). The J call may not be correct, given that the DNA end is closer to TRBJ2-7. The CDR3 runs to 14 residues. Germline loops: CDR1 SEHNR, CDR2 FQNEAQ (reference sequence).

This clone appeared a single time. Here the CDR3 reads CASSQDSGSGNTIYF. CDR3 DNA sequence: TGCGCCAGCAGCCAAGACTCCGGCTCTGGAAACACCATATATTTT. The chain joins TRBV4-3 to TRBJ1-3; D is undetermined. Trimming shortened V by 0 bases and J by 0 bases, and 6 bases separated the two germline ends. The CDR3 loop spans 15 amino acids. CDR1 is LGHNA and CDR2 is YSLEER in the germline V gene.

V gene TRBV14 combines with J gene TRBJ1-1; D unclear. Trimming shortened V by 1 base and J by 5 bases, and 17 bases separated the two germline ends. The CDR3 runs 16 residues. Germline CDR1 and CDR2: SGHDN and FVKESK. The CDR3 is CASSQGYGVDGTEAFF. In nucleotides, the CDR3 is TGTGCCAGCAGCCAAGGTTACGGGGTAGACGGTACTGAAGCTTTCTTT.

The sample holds one count of this clone. This sequence joins TRBV5-1 and TRBJ2-1, with 7 bases aligning to TRBD1. CDR3 length: 16 residues. V trimming: 4 bases; J trimming: 4 bases; junction bases outside the gene matches: 11. CDR1 is SGHRS, CDR2 YFSETQ, per germline. The CDR3 nucleotides read TGCGCCAGCAGCGAGTCGGGACAGAGTACTTACAATGAGCAGTTCTTC. Residues: CASSESGQSTYNEQFF.

The chain couples TRBV28 to TRBJ1-2, with 8 bases that match TRBD1. The CDR3 covers 13 residues. Losses at the gene ends were 4 bases for V and 7 bases for J; bases not matched to a gene: 5. Germline CDR1 and CDR2: MDHEN and SYDVKM. CDR3 sequence (DNA): TGTGCCAGCAGTTCGGGTACAGGGGGTGGCTACACCTTC. Its protein product is CASSSGTGGGYTF.

The chain uses TRBV5-1 and TRBJ2-5, with D tentatively TRBD2 (8 bases). The tail of the sequence fits TRBJ2-7 better, so the J call may be wrong. In germline, CDR1 is SGHRS, CDR2 YFSETQ. This CDR3 is 15 amino acids long. The CDR3 loop reads CASSPGGTVSYEQYF. The CDR3 coding sequence is TGCGCCAGCAGCCCGGGGGGGACAGTCTCCTACGAGCAGTACTTC.

As to this clone: One end of the junction varies from germline; a read error may be responsible. The chain couples TRBV7-9 to TRBJ2-7; 7 positions match TRBD1. Germline CDR1 and CDR2: SEHNR and FQNEAQ (reference sequence). The CDR3 sequence is 18 residues long. The CDR3 DNA sequence: TGTTCCAGCAGCGGACGACCCTCCGACAGGGAGAGAACCTACGAGCAGTACTTC. Protein product: CSSSGRPSDRERTYEQYF.